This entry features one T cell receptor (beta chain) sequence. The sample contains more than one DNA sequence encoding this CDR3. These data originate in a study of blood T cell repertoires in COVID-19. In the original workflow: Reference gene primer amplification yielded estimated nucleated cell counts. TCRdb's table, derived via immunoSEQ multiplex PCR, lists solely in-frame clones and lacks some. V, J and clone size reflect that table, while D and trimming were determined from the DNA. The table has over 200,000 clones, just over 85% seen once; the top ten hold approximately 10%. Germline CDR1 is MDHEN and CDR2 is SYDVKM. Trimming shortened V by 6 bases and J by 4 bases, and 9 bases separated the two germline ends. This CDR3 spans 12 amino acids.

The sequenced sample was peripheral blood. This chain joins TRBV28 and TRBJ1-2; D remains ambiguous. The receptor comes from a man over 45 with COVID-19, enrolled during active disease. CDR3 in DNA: TGTGCCAGCAGCCTGGGAGGCTATGGCTACACCTTC. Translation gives CASSLGGYGYTF.